This entry describes one TCR beta chain. There are a few counts of this clonotype. Its antigen remains unidentified. Qualities for individual bases were not recorded, and no much larger clone is one base off. The donors were under 40 Caucasian individuals from Russia, aged roughly 6 to 90 years, who were systemically healthy. Ten milliliters of peripheral blood were drawn from each donor into EDTA-treated Vacutainer tubes. Ficoll-Paque density-gradient centrifugation was used to isolate PBMCs, with at least 6.5 million per sample. Trizol reagent was used to extract total RNA from the PBMCs, yielding at least 5.5 micrograms per sample. For every donor, an aliquot of PBMCs went through flow cytometry to measure the percentages of naive CD45RAhigh/CD27high T cells. These data are taken from a study of blood T cells in healthy people across ages (dated by TCRdb to the mid-2010s). Context from the whole study: In model experiments, roughly one uniquely barcoded TCR beta cDNA molecule per two T cells was captured by template switching. Age-related changes in TCR beta repertoire diversity were measured in the study by deep sequencing normalized with unique cDNA molecular identifiers. Two additional independent replicas of 1 million unique cDNA reads from the same blood draw were analyzed for two donors (one aged 18 to 30 and one aged 80 or older). The donors were split into four age groups: young (average about 16 years), middle-aged (nearly 40), aged (more than 55) and long-lived (roughly 77). To avoid experimental bias, donors of different ages were spread randomly across the sequencing lanes.

Findings and caveats that apply to the study as a whole: Because profiling used bulk unsorted PBMCs, naive and antigen-experienced compartments could not be compared conclusively. Estimates of total diversity from one million sequenced T cells were regarded as lower bounds and underestimates. Compared with the aged group, more naive CD4+ T cells, fewer expanded clones and increased TCR diversity were shown by the long-lived group, suggesting age selection. Observed TCR beta diversity per million T cells fell roughly linearly with age, and a significant reduction was already apparent by age about 38. Observed TCR beta diversity correlated strongly with the percentage of naive T cells measured by flow cytometry. Because donor CMV infection status was unknown, age-related changes in expanded clonotypes were potentially confounded.

The receptor library was made with 5' RACE. The sample was run on an Illumina HiSeq 2500. A second PCR of about 6 to 11 cycles was run with a J-beta primer mix and a sample-barcoded 5' primer. A unique molecular identifier was introduced onto each TCR beta cDNA molecule by a template-switch 5' adaptor carrying 12 random nucleotides. Each sample yielded at least 3 million CDR3-containing paired-end reads. The Mint cDNA synthesis kit, primed by a TRBC-specific oligonucleotide, was used to synthesize first-strand cDNA from all RNA. Following uracil-DNA glycosylase treatment, all cDNA underwent a first 18-cycle PCR with the universal primers M1SS and BC2_uni_R. In the paper's pipeline: Each sample was normalized by randomly selecting 1 million high-quality reads, each carrying a distinct molecular identifier. Reads sharing molecular identifiers were discarded rather than binned into consensus sequences. MiTCR, with a Q25 quality threshold and the strictest error-elimination algorithm, was used for CDR3 identification, clonotype clustering and error correction. Lower-bound total TCR beta diversity was estimated with a nonparametric unseen species model using Euler transformation. TCRdb passed the public sequencing reads through fastp at Q25 and MiXCR, retaining productive beta sequences. Each entry merges the rows of one CDR3 protein and shows their most common DNA and genes. Here the V and J calls rest on TCRdb's processing, not on the authors' analysis. For this sample the table gives over 600,000 distinct CDR3 sequences, of which about 42% were detected only once. The top ten hold 18% of the sample.

CDR1 is given as SGHAT and CDR2 as FQNNGV, both from the germline V gene. From the cysteine up to the phenylalanine, the CDR3 has a length of 14 residues. Only CDR3 DNA is held: 42 bases, read in frame from base 1. Deletion took 3 bases off V and 1 base off J, with a span of 8 bases between the germline ends. The source is a man at least 80 years old in good health. Sequences were obtained from blood. The chain was built from TRBV11-2 and TRBJ2-3; D gene: possibly TRBD1, on 6 matching bases. This receptor carries the CDR3 CASSLKGGTDTQYF. The DNA sequence is TGTGCCAGCAGCTTGAAGGGGGGCACAGATACGCAGTATTTT.